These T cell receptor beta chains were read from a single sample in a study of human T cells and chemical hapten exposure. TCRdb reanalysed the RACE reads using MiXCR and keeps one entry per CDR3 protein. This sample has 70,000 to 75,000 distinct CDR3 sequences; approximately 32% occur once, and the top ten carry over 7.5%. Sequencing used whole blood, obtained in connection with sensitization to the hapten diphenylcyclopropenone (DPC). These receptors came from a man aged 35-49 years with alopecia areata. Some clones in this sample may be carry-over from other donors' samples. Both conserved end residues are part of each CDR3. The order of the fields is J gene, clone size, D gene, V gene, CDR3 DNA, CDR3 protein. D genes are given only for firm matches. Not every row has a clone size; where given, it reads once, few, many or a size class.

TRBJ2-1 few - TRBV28 TGTGCCAGCACTTGGAGGACCCAGGGCCGCAATGAGCAGTTCTTC CASTWRTQGRNEQFF
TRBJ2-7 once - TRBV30 TGTGCCTTTGGACCCCAGCCCTACGAGCAGTACTTC CAFGPQPYEQYF
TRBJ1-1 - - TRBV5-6 TGTGCCAGCAGCTTTGCAGGGGCTCCAACTGAAACTTTCTTT CASSFAGAPTETFF
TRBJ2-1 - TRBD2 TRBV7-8 TGTGCCAGCAGCTCAACCGGGGGACTAGCCCGGCAAGAGCAGTTCTTC CASSSTGGLARQEQFF
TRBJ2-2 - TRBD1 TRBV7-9 TGTGCCAGCAGCATACGACAGGGGAGGACCGGGGAGCTGTTTTTT CASSIRQGRTGELFF
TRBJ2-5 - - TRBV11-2 TGTGCCAGCAGCTTAGAACTGCAAGAGACCCAGTACTTC CASSLELQETQYF
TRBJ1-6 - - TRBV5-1 TGCGCCAGCAGCTTGGCCTCAGGGAATTCACCCCTCCACTTT CASSLASGNSPLHF
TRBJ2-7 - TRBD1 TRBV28 TGTGCCAGCAGTTTATGGGGGGGGACAGGGAGCTCCTACGAGCAGTACTTC CASSLWGGTGSSYEQYF
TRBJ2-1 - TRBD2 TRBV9 TGTGCCAGCAGCGTAGCTTCTAGCGGCTACAATGAGCAGTTCTTC CASSVASSGYNEQFF
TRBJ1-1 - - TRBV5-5 TGTGCCAGCAGCTTAAGCTGGTCGAACACTGAAGCTTTCTTT CASSLSWSNTEAFF
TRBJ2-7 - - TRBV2 TGTGCCAGCAGTGTGGAAAGGGTGGAGTACTTC CASSVERVEYF
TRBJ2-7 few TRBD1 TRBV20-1 TGCAGTGCTAGAGAGACCGGGACAGGGAGCGAGCAGTACTTC CSARETGTGSEQYF
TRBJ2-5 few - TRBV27 TGTGCCAGCAGCTGGACCAGGCAAGAGACCCAGTACTTC CASSWTRQETQYF
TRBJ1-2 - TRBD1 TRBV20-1 TGCAGTGCTATTATACAGGGGCGGTATGGCTACACCTTC CSAIIQGRYGYTF
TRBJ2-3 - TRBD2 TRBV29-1 TGCAGCGTTACTAGCGGGCCTACTAGCACAGATACGCAGTATTTT CSVTSGPTSTDTQYF
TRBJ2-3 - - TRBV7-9 TGTGCCAGCAGCGAAACCAGGGGCTACACAGATACGCAGTATTTT CASSETRGYTDTQYF
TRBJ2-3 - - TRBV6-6 TGTGCCTCCCTGGCGCCAAGCACAGATACGCAGTATTTT CASLAPSTDTQYF
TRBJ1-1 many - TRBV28 TGTGCCAGCAACTTGGGCAATCCGGGCAACACTGAAGCTTTCTTT CASNLGNPGNTEAFF
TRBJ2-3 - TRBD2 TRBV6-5 TGTGCCAGCAGTTACTCGTGGGCCGGACTAGCGAGACGCACAGATACGCAGTATTTT CASSYSWAGLARRTDTQYF
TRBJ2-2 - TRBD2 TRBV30 TGTGCCTGGAGCGACGGAGCTAGCGGGAGTACCGGGGAGCTGTTTTTT CAWSDGASGSTGELFF
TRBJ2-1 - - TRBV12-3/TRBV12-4 TGTGCCAGCAGTTCCCTAGCAGAGCAGTTCTTC CASSSLAEQFF
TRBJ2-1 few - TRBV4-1 TGCGCCAGCAGCCATGACCCGGACAATGAGCAGTTCTTC CASSHDPDNEQFF
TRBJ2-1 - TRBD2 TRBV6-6 TGTGCCAGCAGTTACCGCCTAGCGGGAGGGGGAAATGAGCAGTTCTTC CASSYRLAGGGNEQFF
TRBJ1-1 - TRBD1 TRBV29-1 TGCAGCGTTGTGACAGGGGCAAGCAAAGCTGAAGCTTTCTTT CSVVTGASKAEAFF
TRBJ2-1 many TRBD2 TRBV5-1 TGCGCCAGCAGCCCTCAACTAGCGAGGGATGAGCAGTTCTTC CASSPQLARDEQFF